The 29 T cell receptor beta chains below come from one sample, sequenced in a study of T-cell memory formation after mild COVID-19. One entry per CDR3 protein results from TCRdb running MiXCR on the 5' RACE reads. The sample comprises more than 300,000 distinct CDR3 sequences, 20% to 25% of which are singletons, and 20% to 25% rests with the top ten. Material: PBMCs or a T cell subset sorted from them (not recorded which). These receptors all come from a man aged 18 to 35 who had mild COVID-19 (a few samples of this study predate the infection). Cell type and time point are not known.

This clonotype was seen many times. The chain uses TRBV12-3 or TRBV12-4 and TRBJ2-3; D is unresolved. Trimming took 6 bases from V and 3 from J, leaving 4 bases between them. CDR3 size: 11 residues. CDR3 in DNA: TGTGCCAGCAGCCGAACAGATACGCAGTATTTT. Its protein product is CASSRTDTQYF.

The chain links TRBV7-2 to TRBJ1-3; D not certain. Trimming took 5 bases from V and 3 from J, leaving 11 bases between them. CDR1 SGHTA and CDR2 FQGNSA come from the germline V gene. The CDR3 has 14 residues. CDR3 in DNA: TGTGCCAGCAGCCCGTTGGGTAGTGGAAACACCATATATTTT. Residues: CASSPLGSGNTIYF. The whole variable domain, filled in from reference TRBV7-2 and TRBJ1-3, reads GAGVSQSPSNKVTEKGKDVELRCDPISGHTALYWYRQSLGQGLEFLIYFQGNSAPDKSGLPSDRFSAERTGGSVSTLTIQRTQQEDSAVYLCASSPLGSGNTIYFGEGSWLTVV.

This clonotype was counted only a few times. The chain employs TRBV7-6 and TRBJ2-5; TRBD2 matches 10 bases. The CDR3 covers 15 residues. Trimming took 5 bases from V and 1 from J; bases not matched to a gene: 4. The germline V gene encodes CDR1 SGHVS and CDR2 FNYEAQ. The CDR3 nucleotides are TGTGCCAGCAGCGCGGTAGCGGGGGGCCAAGAGACCCAGTACTTC. Translated, it gives CASSAVAGGQETQYF. Complete variable domain (other parts from reference TRBV7-6 and TRBJ2-5): GAGVSQSPRYKVTKRGQDVALRCDPISGHVSLYWYRQALGQGPEFLTYFNYEAQQDKSGLPNDRFSAERPEGSISTLTIQRTEQRDSAMYRCASSAVAGGQETQYFGPGTRLLVL.

The table lists this clonotype with a few counts. The chain combines TRBV12-3 or TRBV12-4 with TRBJ2-7, with 9 bases lining up with TRBD1. Germline trimming cut 5 bases from V and 6 bases from J; bases unmatched to any gene: 8. CDR3 length equals 14 residues. The chain's CDR3 is CASSAGTGLGEQYV. The CDR3 nucleotides read TGTGCCAGCAGTGCCGGGACAGGGCTTGGCGAGCAGTACGTC.

The gene calls are TRBV29-1 and TRBJ2-1, with 10 bases aligning to TRBD2. Trimming took 6 bases from V and 4 from J; bases not matched to a gene: 12. The CDR3 sequence is 16 residues long. CDR1 SQVTM and CDR2 ANQGSEA come from the germline V gene. CDR3 in DNA: TGCAGCGTCGATGCCATAGCGGGGGGATCTTACAATGAGCAGTTCTTC. Protein: CSVDAIAGGSYNEQFF.

The chain joins TRBV6-1 to TRBJ2-2, with 8 bases that match TRBD2. Germline V gene data show CDR1 as MNHNS and CDR2 as SASEGT. The J segment lost 3 bases and the V segment lost 7 bases, leaving 1 base of the junction unmatched. The CDR3 is 13 residues long. CDR3 DNA: TGTGCCAGCACTAGCGGGTACACCGGGGAGCTGTTTTTT. This gives the protein CASTSGYTGELFF.

The chain links TRBV2 to TRBJ2-7; 8 nucleotides line up with TRBD1. The junction had 11 bases not matched to a gene; V was cut back by 8 bases and J by 2 bases. This CDR3 region has 15 residues. CDR1 and CDR2 (germline): SNHLY, FYNNEI. The CDR3 sequence is CASSGTGNFPYEQYF. In nucleotides, the CDR3 is TGTGCCAGCTCCGGGACAGGTAATTTCCCCTACGAGCAGTACTTC.

J is TRBJ2-5 and V is TRBV10-2, with 7 bases identical to TRBD2. The V segment lost 5 bases and the J segment 2 bases; nucleotides outside the gene matches: 5. Germline values: CDR1 WSHSY, CDR2 SAAADI. This CDR3 comprises 14 residues. CDR3 loop: CASSTAGGQETQYF. In DNA, the CDR3 is TGCGCCAGCAGTACGGCCGGGGGGCAAGAGACCCAGTACTTC.

This clonotype was detected only a few times. The rearrangement uses TRBV2 and TRBJ1-2, with D perhaps TRBD1 (6 bases). V lost 4 bases and J lost 7, with 10 bases in between. Per the germline V gene, CDR1 is SNHLY and CDR2 is FYNNEI. The CDR3 runs 12 residues. The CDR3 DNA sequence: TGTGCCAGCAGTGTTTGGGGGGCTGGCTACACCTTC. Translated, it gives CASSVWGAGYTF.

This chain links TRBV5-1 with TRBJ2-5; no definite D call. This CDR3 spans 13 amino acids. Germline V lookup: CDR1 SGHRS, CDR2 YFSETQ. Trimming cost V 3 bases and J 6 bases, with 12 bases left between them. The DNA for the CDR3 is TGCGCCAGCAGCTATAATTACCCCAAGACCCAGTACTTC. Translation: CASSYNYPKTQYF.

The V call is TRBV6-5, the J call TRBJ2-3, with 9 bases fitting TRBD2. V shed 7 bases and J 4 bases; nucleotides not matched to a gene: 12. Germline CDR1 reads MNHEY; CDR2 reads SVGAGI. The CDR3 totals 16 residues. CDR3 loop: CASMAGGPVESDTQYF. The CDR3 bases are TGTGCCAGCATGGCGGGGGGGCCGGTAGAATCAGATACGCAGTATTTT.

There are a few counts of this clonotype. V gene TRBV7-9 combines with J gene TRBJ1-6; 9 nucleotides agree with TRBD1. The length of the CDR3 is 14 residues. CDR1 is SEHNR, CDR2 FQNEAQ, per germline (reference sequence). The J segment lost 15 bases and the V segment lost 5 bases, leaving 11 bases of the junction unmatched. In nucleotides, the CDR3 is TGTGCCAGCAGCCCCGGGACAGGGTCATTGATCCTCCACTTT. It specifies CASSPGTGSLILHF.

This clonotype was detected ten times or more. This chain links TRBV12-3 or TRBV12-4 with TRBJ2-3, with D perhaps TRBD2 (5 bases). CDR3 length equals 14 residues. The germline V and J ends were trimmed by 0 bases and 12 bases, with 16 bases remaining between them. CDR3 protein: CASSLAVGGQLQYF. The CDR3 DNA follows: TGTGCCAGCAGTTTAGCGGTTGGCGGGCAGTTACAGTATTTT.

By proportion, this clonotype is medium-sized. The rearrangement links TRBV5-1 to TRBJ2-1, with 8 bases matching TRBD2. With 1 base clipped from V and 7 bases from J, the junction kept 10 bases outside the gene matches. Germline CDR1 is SGHRS and CDR2 is YFSETQ. This CDR3 spans 16 amino acids. CDR3 sequence reads: CASSLYSGEGGNEQFF. The CDR3 DNA reads TGCGCCAGCAGCTTGTATAGCGGGGAAGGGGGAAATGAGCAGTTCTTC. Using reference TRBV5-1 and TRBJ2-1 for the parts outside the CDR3, the full variable domain is KAGVTQTPRYLIKTRGQQVTLSCSPISGHRSVSWYQQTPGQGLQFLFEYFSETQRNKGNFPGRFSGRQFSNSRSEMNVSTLELGDSALYLCASSLYSGEGGNEQFFGPGTRLTVL.

The rearrangement joins TRBV9 to TRBJ2-1; TRBD1 might be the D (6 bases). Trimming removed 5 bases from V and 6 bases from J, with 18 bases in between. CDR3 length: 15 residues. Germline V gene data show CDR1 as SGDLS and CDR2 as YYNGEE. CDR3 loop: CASREPGTQTNEQFF. CDR3 nucleotide sequence: TGTGCCAGCAGAGAACCCGGGACACAAACCAATGAGCAGTTCTTC.

In this sample, this clonotype turned up a few times. V usage is TRBV7-9 and J usage is TRBJ2-3; 8 nucleotides align to TRBD2. Trimming at V came to 5 bases and at J to 4 bases, leaving 5 bases not matched to a gene. Germline V CDR1 and CDR2: SEHNR, FQNEAQ (reference sequence). The length of the CDR3 is 14 residues. Written as DNA, the CDR3 is TGTGCCAGCAGCACGGGACTAGGGGCAGATACGCAGTATTTT. Translating it yields CASSTGLGADTQYF.

The CDR3 reads CSARDIEGAGIQYF. As DNA, the CDR3 is TGCAGTGCTAGAGATATAGAGGGGGCTGGCATTCAGTACTTC. This rearrangement joins TRBV20-1 to TRBJ2-4; 7 nucleotides agree with TRBD1. With 0 bases clipped from V and 9 bases from J, the junction kept 8 bases outside the gene matches. Germline V gene lookup returns CDR1 DFQATT and CDR2 SNEGSKA (reference sequence). The CDR3 consists of 14 residues.

CDR3: CASGLGRELSEAFF. Written as DNA, the CDR3 is TGTGCCAGCGGATTGGGCAGGGAGCTGTCTGAAGCTTTCTTT. The V call is TRBV6-2 or TRBV6-3, the J call TRBJ1-1, with D perhaps TRBD1 (5 bases). The germline CDR1 and CDR2 sequences are MNHEY and SVGEGT. This CDR3 has 14 amino acids. Trimming shortened V by 8 bases and J by 6 bases, and 19 bases separated the two germline ends.

CDR3 bases: TGTGCCAGCAGCTTTACAGTGCTCAATTCACCCCTCCACTTT. Its translation is CASSFTVLNSPLHF. The chain employs TRBV7-9 and TRBJ1-6; no definite D call. CDR1 and CDR2 from the germline V gene are SEHNR and FQNEAQ (reference sequence). The V gene lost 3 bases and the J gene lost 7 bases, with 10 bases spanning the gap. This CDR3 is 14 amino acids long. Complete variable domain (other parts from reference TRBV7-9 and TRBJ1-6): DTGVSQNPRHKITKRGQNVTFRCDPISEHNRLYWYRQTLGQGPEFLTYFQNEAQLEKSRLLSDRFSAERPKGSFSTLEIQRTEQGDSAMYLCASSFTVLNSPLHFGNGTRLTVT.

On this clonotype itself: One end of the junction is discordant with germline, which a read error may explain. Here the CDR3 reads CASLGPTYQDTQYF. The CDR3 DNA follows: TGTGCCAGCCTAGGGCCCACCTACCAAGACACCCAGTACTTC. The J gene is TRBJ2-5, the V gene TRBV12-3 or TRBV12-4; no clear D. This CDR3 spans 14 amino acids.

This clonotype was found a few times. The rearrangement links TRBV4-1 to TRBJ1-2; D perhaps matches TRBD1 (5 bases). There are 15 residues in the CDR3. Trimming left V 2 bases short and J 0 bases short, with 10 bases between. CDR1 is MGHRA, CDR2 YSYEKL, per germline. The CDR3 sequence is CASSQSGEANYGYTF. CDR3 sequence (DNA): TGCGCCAGCAGCCAATCGGGGGAGGCTAACTATGGCTACACCTTC.

J is TRBJ1-1 and V is TRBV20-1; D perhaps matches TRBD1 (5 bases). The CDR3 runs 11 residues. Deletions cut 3 bases from V and 4 bases from J, with 6 bases between. The germline V gene encodes CDR1 DFQATT and CDR2 SNEGSKA (reference sequence). CDR3 residues: CSARQGTEAFF. The CDR3, as DNA: TGCAGTGCTAGGCAGGGCACTGAAGCTTTCTTT.

This clonotype has only one observation. The chain joins TRBV20-1 to TRBJ2-1; perhaps TRBD2 as D (6 bases). The CDR3 sequence is 14 residues long. Trimming cost V 4 bases and J 5 bases, with 15 bases left between them. In germline, CDR1 is DFQATT, CDR2 SNEGSKA (reference sequence). CDR3 in amino acids: CSATPGEAHNEQFF. CDR3 DNA: TGCAGTGCTACCCCGGGGGAGGCCCACAATGAGCAGTTCTTC.

The chain combines TRBV19 with TRBJ2-7; D might be TRBD1 (7 bases). Trimming pared 9 bases from V and 3 bases from J, leaving 12 bases between. Germline loops: CDR1 LNHDA, CDR2 SQIVND (reference sequence). This CDR3 region has 12 residues. The CDR3 region is CASRGVNYEQYF. CDR3 in DNA: TGTGCCAGCAGGGGGGTGAACTACGAGCAGTACTTC.

This rearrangement joins TRBV6-4 to TRBJ2-3; TRBD1 aligns across 7 bases. This CDR3 has 14 amino acids. Germline V CDR1 and CDR2: MRHNA, SNTAGT. Unmatched junction bases numbered 4, after V lost 6 bases and J lost 1 base. DNA for the CDR3: TGTGCCAGCAGACTTCAGGGGGGCACAGATACGCAGTATTTT. Translated, it gives CASRLQGGTDTQYF.

The V call is TRBV7-9, the J call TRBJ2-3; D perhaps matches TRBD2 (7 bases). Germline V gives CDR1 SEHNR, CDR2 FQNEAQ (reference sequence). This CDR3 contains 16 residues. V dropped 1 base and J dropped 2 bases, with 13 bases sitting between them. The chain's CDR3 is CASSLVGGAATDTQYF. DNA for the CDR3: TGTGCCAGCAGCTTAGTTGGGGGGGCCGCCACAGATACGCAGTATTTT.

The chain is built from TRBV18 and TRBJ2-3, with D perhaps matching TRBD2 (5 bases). Trimming removed 2 bases at V and 0 bases at J, with 9 bases between. CDR3 length: 15 residues. Germline V CDR1 and CDR2: KGHSH, LQKENI. Written as DNA, the CDR3 is TGTGCCAGCTCACCAGGACTGCTTAGCACAGATACGCAGTATTTT. Amino acid sequence: CASSPGLLSTDTQYF.

The rearrangement joins TRBV7-6 to TRBJ2-7, with D perhaps matching TRBD2 (6 bases). The CDR3 covers 15 residues. The V gene lost 0 bases and the J gene lost 9 bases, with 18 bases spanning the gap. Looked up from germline, CDR1 is SGHVS and CDR2 is FNYEAQ. CDR3 bases: TGTGCCAGCAGCTTAGCCCCACTCGGCAGGGAGGCGCAGTACTTC. This translates into CASSLAPLGREAQYF.

This clonotype was detected a few times. V gene TRBV5-1 combines with J gene TRBJ1-2; D is possibly TRBD1 (6 bases). V dropped 4 bases and J dropped 7 bases, with 17 bases sitting between them. The CDR3 is 14 residues long. Germline CDR1 is SGHRS and CDR2 is YFSETQ. In DNA form, the CDR3 reads TGCGCCAGCAGCAGGGCGAGGGGGGGCAGTGGCTACACCTTC. Protein product: CASSRARGGSGYTF.